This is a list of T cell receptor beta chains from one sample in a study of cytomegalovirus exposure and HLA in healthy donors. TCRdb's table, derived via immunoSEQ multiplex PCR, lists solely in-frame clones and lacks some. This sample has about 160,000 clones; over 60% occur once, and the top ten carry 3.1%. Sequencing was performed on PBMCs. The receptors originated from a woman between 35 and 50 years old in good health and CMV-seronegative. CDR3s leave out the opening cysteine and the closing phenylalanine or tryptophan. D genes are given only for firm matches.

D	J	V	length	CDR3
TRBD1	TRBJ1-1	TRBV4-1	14	ASSRRTGTANTEAF
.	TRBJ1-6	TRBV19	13	ASSRSARDNSPLH
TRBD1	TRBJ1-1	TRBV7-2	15	ASSVMGQGASNTEAF
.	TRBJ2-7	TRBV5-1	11	ASSRTGNYEQY
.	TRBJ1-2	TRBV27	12	ASSPFRGNDGYT
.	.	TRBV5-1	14	ASSAHRAPSSYEQY
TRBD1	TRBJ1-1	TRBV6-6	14	ASSRGDRGRTTEAF
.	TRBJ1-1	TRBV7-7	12	AAKRATRDTEAF
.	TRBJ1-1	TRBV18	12	ASSITGFDTEAF
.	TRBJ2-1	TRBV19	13	ASSIGIGRYNEQF
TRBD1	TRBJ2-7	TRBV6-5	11	ATLGQHNYEQY
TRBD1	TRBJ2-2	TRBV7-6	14	ASSLGRQGGAGELF
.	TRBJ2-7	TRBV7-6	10	ASSSTSVEQY
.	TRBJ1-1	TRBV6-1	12	ASKLGTTNTEAF
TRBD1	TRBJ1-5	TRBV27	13	ASSFGTGGDQPQH
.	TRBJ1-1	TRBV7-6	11	ASSLASGGEAF
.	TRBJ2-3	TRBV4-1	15	ASSQGVGSLAGNTQY
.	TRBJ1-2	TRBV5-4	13	ASSSERTALEGYT
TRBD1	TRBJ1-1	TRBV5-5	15	ASSLLPGQGMNTEAF
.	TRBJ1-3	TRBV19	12	ASSPNLSGNTIY
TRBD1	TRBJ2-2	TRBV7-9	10	ASSRGQGKLF
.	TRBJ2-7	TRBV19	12	ASSIGTRVYEQY
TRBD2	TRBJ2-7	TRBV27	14	ASSLSSAGGPFEQY
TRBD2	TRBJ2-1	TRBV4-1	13	ASSQEKRGSNEQF
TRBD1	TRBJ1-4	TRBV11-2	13	ASSLTQGVHEKLF
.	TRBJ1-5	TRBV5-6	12	ASSLGGPKQPQH
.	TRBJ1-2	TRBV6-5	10	ASRIGDYGYT
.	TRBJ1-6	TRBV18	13	ASSGGQTDNSPLH
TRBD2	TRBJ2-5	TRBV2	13	ASSGGLASKETQY
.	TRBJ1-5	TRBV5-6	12	ASSLRGGNQPQH
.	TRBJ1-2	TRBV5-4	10	ASSLGVGGYT
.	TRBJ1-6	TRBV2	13	ASRQQGSYNSPLH
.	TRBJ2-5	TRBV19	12	ASRDTQLQETQY